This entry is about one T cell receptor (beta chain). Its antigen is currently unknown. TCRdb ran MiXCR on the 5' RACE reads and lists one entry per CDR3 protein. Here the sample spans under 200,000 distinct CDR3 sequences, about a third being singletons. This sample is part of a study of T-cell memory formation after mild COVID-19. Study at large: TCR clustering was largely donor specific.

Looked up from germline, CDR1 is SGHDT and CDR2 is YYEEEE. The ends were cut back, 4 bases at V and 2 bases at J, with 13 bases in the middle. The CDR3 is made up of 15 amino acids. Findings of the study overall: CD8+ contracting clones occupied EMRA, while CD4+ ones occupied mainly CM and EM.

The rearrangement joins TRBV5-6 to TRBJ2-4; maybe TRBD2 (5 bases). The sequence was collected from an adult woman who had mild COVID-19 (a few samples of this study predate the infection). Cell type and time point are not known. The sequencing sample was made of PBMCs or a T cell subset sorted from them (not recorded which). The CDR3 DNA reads TGTGCCAGCAGCCTGGCAGGCGGGTCCAAAAACATTCAGTACTTC. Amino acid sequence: CASSLAGGSKNIQYF.